Below are 31 T cell receptor beta chains sequenced from a single sample in a study of T cell changes during pregnancy in multiple sclerosis. Generated by immunoSEQ multiplex PCR, the TCRdb table keeps only in-frame clones and is missing some. The repertoire holds approximately 49,000 clones, with 88% as singletons. This specimen was CD4+ T cells from peripheral blood mononuclear cells, taken in the second trimester of pregnancy. These receptors were collected from a female donor with multiple sclerosis, enrolled in a pregnancy study.

V and J are TRBV2 and TRBJ2-7, with 7 nucleotides matching TRBD1. Germline V gene lookup returns CDR1 SNHLY and CDR2 FYNNEI. The CDR3 has 15 residues. V was clipped by 6 bases and J by 3 bases; unmatched bases: 11. The CDR3 DNA is TGTGCCAGCAGCGCCACCGGGACAGAAAACTACGAGCAGTACTTC. It codes for CASSATGTENYEQYF.

The rearrangement uses TRBV7-2 and TRBJ2-7; 7 nucleotides line up with TRBD1. The germline gives CDR1 SGHTA, CDR2 FQGNSA. The CDR3 length is 15 residues. V lost 6 bases to trimming and J lost 2 bases; unmatched junction nucleotides: 10. Here the CDR3 reads CASRVGTVGPYEQYF. The CDR3 DNA sequence: TGTGCCAGCAGGGTCGGGACAGTGGGGCCCTACGAGCAGTACTTC.

V gene TRBV2 combines with J gene TRBJ1-2; perhaps TRBD1 as D (5 bases). The CDR3 runs to 12 residues. Germline values: CDR1 SNHLY, CDR2 FYNNEI. Trimming shortened V by 7 bases and J by 4 bases, and 10 bases separated the two germline ends. The CDR3 DNA follows: TGTGCCAGCATCCCAGGGCTCTATGGCTACACCTTC. Translated, it gives CASIPGLYGYTF.

The CDR3 nucleotides read TGTGCCAGCAGCCTTATCTCAGGGGCCAGTCAGCCCCAGCATTTT. Its protein product is CASSLISGASQPQHF. The chain is built from TRBV27 and TRBJ1-5; perhaps TRBD1 as D (6 bases). Between the trimmed V and J ends, which lost 6 bases and 6 bases, there was a span of 18 bases. Germline CDR1 is MNHEY and CDR2 is SMNVEV (reference sequence). The CDR3 runs 15 residues.

The chain carries TRBV29-1 and TRBJ1-4, with TRBD1 matching over 7 bases. Unmatched junction bases numbered 7, after V lost 6 bases and J lost 0 bases. CDR1 is SQVTM and CDR2 is ANQGSEA in the germline V gene. The CDR3 has 15 amino acids. The CDR3 DNA reads TGCAGCGTCGAGGAAGGGACAGCAACTAATGAAAAACTGTTTTTT. Its protein is CSVEEGTATNEKLFF.

The rearrangement links TRBV6-1 to TRBJ1-2; perhaps TRBD1 as D (5 bases). The germline V gene has CDR1 MNHNS and CDR2 SASEGT. With 6 bases removed from V and 7 bases from J, the gap between germline ends came to 9 bases. The CDR3 contains 11 residues. CDR3 nucleotides: TGTGCCAGCAGGTCCAGGGTTGGCTACACCTTC. It encodes CASRSRVGYTF.

The chain couples TRBV5-1 to TRBJ2-5, with D tentatively TRBD1 (6 bases). The V gene's germline CDR1 is SGHRS and CDR2 YFSETQ. The germline V and J ends were trimmed by 3 bases and 2 bases, with 14 bases remaining between them. The CDR3 is made up of 15 amino acids. The CDR3, as DNA: TGCGCCAGCAGCTCCGACCCAGGGGCTCAAGAGACCCAGTACTTC. The encoded protein is CASSSDPGAQETQYF.

This clone was seen more than once but under ten times. The genes are TRBV18 and TRBJ1-2; TRBD1 might be the D (6 bases). This CDR3 contains 12 residues. V was pared by 5 bases and J by 8 bases, with 12 bases between. Germline CDR1 is KGHSH and CDR2 is LQKENI. The CDR3 loop reads CASSSNRDGYTF. The DNA of the CDR3 is TGTGCCAGCTCATCCAACAGGGACGGCTACACCTTC.

This clone was seen just once. The chain combines TRBV6-1 with TRBJ2-1; D possibly corresponds to TRBD2 (6 bases). The CDR3 length is 14 residues. Trimming took 3 bases from V and 5 from J, leaving 11 bases between them. Looked up from germline, CDR1 is MNHNS and CDR2 is SASEGT. The CDR3 nucleotides are TGTGCCAGCAGTGAGGGCGGGAATAACAATGAGCAGTTCTTC. Its translation: CASSEGGNNNEQFF.

The chain has TRBV10-1 and TRBJ1-2, with D hard to call. V was pared by 2 bases and J by 4 bases, with 8 bases between. There are 13 residues in the CDR3. CDR1 and CDR2 (germline): WNHNN, SYGVQD (reference sequence). CDR3 DNA: TGCGCCAGCAGTGAGGAACAGTTCTATGGCTACACCTTC. Translated: CASSEEQFYGYTF.

The genes are TRBV6-5 and TRBJ1-1; tentative D call: TRBD1 (5 bases). Germline CDR1 and CDR2: MNHEY and SVGAGI. CDR3 length equals 15 residues. V was pared by 2 bases and J by 4 bases, with 14 bases between. The CDR3 sequence is CASSYRGRVGTEAFF. CDR3 sequence (DNA): TGTGCCAGCAGTTACCGGGGGAGGGTTGGCACTGAAGCTTTCTTT.

This chain links TRBV5-1 with TRBJ1-2; maybe TRBD1 (6 bases). The germline V gene has CDR1 SGHRS and CDR2 YFSETQ. Trimming stripped 4 bases from V and 3 bases from J, with 7 bases between. The CDR3 is 12 residues long. In DNA form, the CDR3 reads TGCGCCAGCAGCGCAGGGGACTATGGCTACACCTTC. As protein: CASSAGDYGYTF.

The genes are TRBV19 and TRBJ2-5, with TRBD1 matching 9 bases. Trimming took 6 bases from V and 8 from J; bases not matched to a gene: 16. Germline V CDR1 and CDR2: LNHDA, SQIVND (reference sequence). The CDR3 length is 16 residues. As DNA, the CDR3 is TGTGCCAGTAGCGACTCGGTTCCTGGACAGGGGTTTACCCAGTACTTC. Its protein is CASSDSVPGQGFTQYF.

J is TRBJ2-5 and V is TRBV11-2, with 13 bases fitting TRBD2. V shed 1 base, J shed 5 bases, and the junction held 4 bases outside the gene matches. This CDR3 has 16 amino acids. Germline CDR1 and CDR2: SGHAT and FQNNGV. CDR3 DNA: TGTGCCAGCAGCTTAGGGGGACTAGCGGGAATGGAGACCCAGTACTTC. As protein: CASSLGGLAGMETQYF.

The CDR3 nucleotides are TGTGCCAGCGGGTTGGAGGGAGACGGAGTAGAGACCCAGTACTTC. This gives the protein CASGLEGDGVETQYF. V is TRBV6-1 and J is TRBJ2-5, with D possibly being TRBD2 (6 bases). The length of the CDR3 is 15 residues. With 8 bases removed from V and 4 bases from J, the gap between germline ends came to 20 bases. The germline gives CDR1 MNHNS, CDR2 SASEGT.

The gene calls are TRBV7-9 and TRBJ2-1; TRBD2 might be the D (6 bases). The V end lost 1 base, the J end lost 5 bases, and 12 bases lay between the germline ends. CDR3 length: 15 amino acids. Germline-derived CDR1 and CDR2 are SEHNR and FQNEAQ (reference sequence). The CDR3 DNA reads as TGTGCCAGCAGCTTAGTCGGCCGGACTAACAATGAGCAGTTCTTC. Translation gives CASSLVGRTNNEQFF. The full variable domain, its missing parts supplied by reference TRBV7-9 and TRBJ2-1, is DTGVSQNPRHKITKRGQNVTFRCDPISEHNRLYWYRQTLGQGPEFLTYFQNEAQLEKSRLLSDRFSAERPKGSFSTLEIQRTEQGDSAMYLCASSLVGRTNNEQFFGPGTRLTVL.

This rearrangement joins TRBV25-1 to TRBJ1-2, with 8 bases identical to TRBD1. The V segment lost 6 bases and the J segment 7 bases; nucleotides outside the gene matches: 13. From germline, CDR1 is MGHDK and CDR2 SYGVNS. CDR3 length equals 15 residues. The CDR3 protein is CASRPDRGNFVGYTF. CDR3 in DNA: TGTGCCAGCAGACCCGACAGGGGTAATTTCGTTGGCTACACCTTC.

The chain employs TRBV28 and TRBJ1-2, with 7 positions matching TRBD1. The CDR3 sequence is 13 residues long. The V gene's germline CDR1 is MDHEN and CDR2 SYDVKM. V lost 5 bases and J lost 4; bases outside the gene matches: 4. The CDR3 region has the DNA TGTGCCAGCAGTGGACAGGAGTCCTATGGCTACACCTTC. Translation gives CASSGQESYGYTF.

The CDR3 bases are TGTGCCAGCAGTTTAGAGGGGGCGTATGGCTACACCTTC. The encoded protein is CASSLEGAYGYTF. This chain connects TRBV28 to TRBJ1-2; the match to TRBD1 covers 7 bases. With V trimmed by 2 bases and J by 5 bases, 2 bases remained unmatched. The CDR3 has 13 residues. Germline CDR1 is MDHEN and CDR2 is SYDVKM.

The chain is built from TRBV7-2 and TRBJ1-5; 8 positions agree with TRBD1. The CDR3 covers 14 residues. The ends lost 5 bases at V and 6 bases at J; junction bases unmatched: 6. Germline assignment: CDR1 SGHTA and CDR2 FQGNSA. The CDR3 sequence is CASSGGQGVQPQHF. The CDR3 coding sequence is TGTGCCAGCAGCGGTGGACAGGGCGTTCAGCCCCAGCATTTT.

V usage is TRBV7-9 and J usage is TRBJ1-2, with 9 bases that match TRBD1. V gave up 5 bases and J gave up 6 bases; unmatched junction bases: 4. CDR3 length: 13 residues. Germline CDR1 is SEHNR and CDR2 is FQNEAQ (reference sequence). The CDR3 DNA is TGTGCCAGCAGCCTTACAGGGGGCAATGGCTACACCTTC. Translated, it gives CASSLTGGNGYTF.

This chain connects TRBV4-1 to TRBJ2-4, with 10 bases fitting TRBD2. Losses at the gene ends were 1 base for V and 0 bases for J; bases not matched to a gene: 9. This CDR3 comprises 19 residues. The germline V gene has CDR1 MGHRA and CDR2 YSYEKL. CDR3 nucleotides: TGCGCCAGCAGCCAAGCGGAGACTAGCGGGTCTGTAGCCAAAAACATTCAGTACTTC. Encoded protein: CASSQAETSGSVAKNIQYF.

The chain carries TRBV5-1 and TRBJ1-1; 11 bases agree with TRBD1. Unmatched junction bases numbered 8, after V lost 6 bases and J lost 1 base. Germline V gene lookup returns CDR1 SGHRS and CDR2 YFSETQ. The CDR3 contains 16 residues. The CDR3 sequence: CASKEGQGVRNTEAFF. In nucleotides, the CDR3 is TGCGCCAGCAAGGAGGGACAGGGGGTGCGGAACACTGAAGCTTTCTTT.

The V call is TRBV29-1, the J call TRBJ1-1; D is unresolved. CDR1 is SQVTM and CDR2 is ANQGSEA in the germline V gene. This CDR3 is built from 12 residues. Trimming cost V 7 bases and J 0 bases, with 9 bases left between them. This CDR3 is CSGTIMNTEAFF. CDR3 DNA sequence: TGCAGCGGTACTATTATGAACACTGAAGCTTTCTTT.

This rearrangement joins TRBV5-4 to TRBJ2-3; TRBD1 aligns across 9 bases. The J segment lost 5 bases and the V segment lost 1 base, leaving 5 bases of the junction unmatched. There are 15 residues in the CDR3. The germline CDR1 and CDR2 sequences are SGHNT and YYREEE (reference sequence). CDR3 sequence: CASSLSTGGVDTQYF. The DNA for the CDR3 is TGTGCCAGCAGCTTGTCTACAGGGGGCGTAGATACGCAGTATTTT.

This clone has just a few counts. The chain joins TRBV6-6 to TRBJ1-1; D ambiguous. The V and J ends lost 8 bases and 1 base respectively, with 17 bases between them. Germline V gene data show CDR1 as MNHNY and CDR2 as SVGAGI (reference sequence). This CDR3 spans 15 amino acids. The CDR3 sequence is CASGSNAGRNTEAFF. The CDR3, as DNA: TGTGCCAGCGGGTCTAACGCGGGGAGGAACACTGAAGCTTTCTTT.

The chain has TRBV29-1 and TRBJ2-5, with a weak D call TRBD1 (5 bases). CDR3 length equals 12 residues. Trimming cost V 7 bases and J 4 bases, with 13 bases left between them. In germline, CDR1 is SQVTM, CDR2 ANQGSEA. CDR3 sequence reads: CSGQGFTETQYF. CDR3 nucleotides: TGCAGCGGTCAGGGTTTTACAGAGACCCAGTACTTC.

This chain connects TRBV5-6 to TRBJ2-2; TRBD1 aligns across 9 bases. CDR3 length: 15 residues. Germline V gives CDR1 SGHDT, CDR2 YYEEEE. Losses at the gene ends were 4 bases for V and 8 bases for J; bases not matched to a gene: 9. The CDR3 spells CASSKGTGLAGELFF. CDR3 nucleotides: TGTGCCAGCAGCAAAGGGACAGGGTTAGCGGGGGAGCTGTTTTTT.

This chain links TRBV19 with TRBJ2-5, with 11 bases fitting TRBD2. Germline CDR1 reads LNHDA; CDR2 reads SQIVND (reference sequence). V shed 5 bases, J shed 1 base, and the junction held 9 bases outside the gene matches. The CDR3 spans 17 residues. CDR3: CASSGGTSGNLQETQYF. The CDR3 DNA sequence: TGTGCCAGTAGTGGCGGGACTAGCGGAAACCTCCAAGAGACCCAGTACTTC.

The chain is built from TRBV7-9 and TRBJ1-2; 7 bases match TRBD1. Germline values: CDR1 SEHNR, CDR2 FQNEAQ (reference sequence). This CDR3 comprises 15 residues. V gave up 5 bases and J gave up 5 bases; unmatched junction bases: 11. The CDR3 loop is CASSIHRDSLYGYTF. CDR3 coding DNA: TGTGCCAGCAGCATCCACCGGGACAGCCTGTATGGCTACACCTTC.

The V gene is TRBV7-9, the J gene TRBJ2-7, with D possibly matching TRBD2 (5 bases). The CDR3 spans 15 residues. The V gene lost 5 bases and the J gene lost 5 bases, with 19 bases spanning the gap. CDR1 is SEHNR and CDR2 is FQNEAQ in the germline V gene (reference sequence). Here the CDR3 reads CASSPKRMTLNEQYF. The CDR3 nucleotides are TGTGCCAGCAGCCCTAAGCGGATGACTTTAAACGAGCAGTACTTC.